This TCR beta chain derives from a study of blood T cell repertoires in COVID-19. Across the study: Nucleic acid was either cDNA or gDNA, and it came from T cells, B-cell-depleted T cells, or PBMCs.

From germline, CDR1 is MNHEY and CDR2 SVGAGI. This CDR3 is 16 amino acids long. V lost 2 bases, J lost 0 bases, and 10 bases lay in between. The repertoire was sequenced with immunoSEQ multiplex PCR; TCRdb's copy has only in-frame clones and lacks some. The sample carries fewer than 300,000 clones, about 85% recorded once. The genes are TRBV6-5 and TRBJ2-2, with TRBD2 as a possible D gene (5 bases). This receptor was identified in a human donor with COVID-19, enrolled during active disease. The donor label of this sample is uncertain. The sample was peripheral blood. The CDR3 coding sequence is TGTGCCAGCAGTTACAGTAGCGCCCCGAACACCGGGGAGCTGTTTTTT. Protein sequence: CASSYSSAPNTGELFF.